Listed here are 19 T cell receptor beta chains from one sample, sequenced in a study of cytomegalovirus exposure and HLA in healthy donors. The PCR ran on 60 Vbeta and 13 Jbeta primers. Data came from immunoSEQ multiplex PCR; TCRdb stores just in-frame clones and leaves some out. Of hundreds of thousands of clones listed, approximately 70% are singletons. The sequencing input was PBMCs. All receptors come from a man aged 35 to 55 in good health and CMV-seropositive.

V gene TRBV5-1 combines with J gene TRBJ1-4, with D hard to call. The length of the CDR3 is 14 residues. Trimming removed 0 bases at V and 4 bases at J, with 7 bases between. From germline, CDR1 is SGHRS and CDR2 YFSETQ. For the CDR3, the DNA is TGCGCCAGCAGCTTGGGGCAGGATAATGAAAAACTGTTTTTT. Its protein product is CASSLGQDNEKLFF.

The V and J genes are TRBV6-5 and TRBJ1-6; TRBD1 aligns across 8 bases. With 5 bases clipped from V and 8 bases from J, the junction kept 2 bases outside the gene matches. Germline assignment: CDR1 MNHEY and CDR2 SVGAGI. This CDR3 has 13 amino acids. CDR3 bases: TGTGCCAGCAGTAACAGGGGGTATTCACCCCTCCACTTT. Translation: CASSNRGYSPLHF.

The chain has TRBV5-1 and TRBJ1-1; 8 bases fit TRBD1. The V segment lost 4 bases and the J segment 1 base; nucleotides outside the gene matches: 6. The germline V gene has CDR1 SGHRS and CDR2 YFSETQ. The CDR3 loop spans 15 amino acids. CDR3 residues: CASSPDRDGNTEAFF. Written as DNA, the CDR3 is TGCGCCAGCAGCCCGGACAGGGATGGGAACACTGAAGCTTTCTTT.

V usage is TRBV6-5 and J usage is TRBJ1-4, with 7 bases matching TRBD1. The CDR3 sequence is 15 residues long. J lost 4 bases, V lost 5 bases, and 7 bases had no gene match. Germline V gene data show CDR1 as MNHEY and CDR2 as SVGAGI. The CDR3 loop reads CASSTGGQYNEKLFF. The CDR3 DNA follows: TGTGCCAGCAGTACCGGGGGACAGTATAATGAAAAACTGTTTTTT.

The J gene is TRBJ1-6, the V gene TRBV13; 7 bases are a match to TRBD1. CDR1 PRHDT and CDR2 FYEKMQ come from the germline V gene (reference sequence). Losses at the gene ends were 8 bases for V and 4 bases for J; bases not matched to a gene: 5. This CDR3 is built from 14 residues. CDR3 bases: TGTGCCAGCTCCCCGGGACAGTATAATTCACCCCTCCACTTT. Translating gives CASSPGQYNSPLHF.

The chain employs TRBV10-3 and TRBJ1-2; D gene unclear. Germline-derived CDR1 and CDR2 are ENHRY and SYGVKD. V lost 11 bases and J 9 bases, leaving 19 bases between the germline ends. The CDR3 has 12 amino acids. The CDR3 loop reads CAVHSLLSRYTF. For the CDR3, the DNA is TGTGCCGTCCACAGCCTCCTCAGTCGCTACACCTTC.

This clone came up a few times. The chain recombines TRBV27 with TRBJ1-1; D call uncertain. CDR3 length: 14 amino acids. Germline values: CDR1 MNHEY, CDR2 SMNVEV (reference sequence). Trimming removed 3 bases at V and 4 bases at J, with 12 bases between. CDR3 in amino acids: CASSFSPPGTEAFF. CDR3 in DNA: TGTGCCAGCAGTTTCAGCCCGCCGGGCACTGAAGCTTTCTTT.

The rearrangement joins TRBV19 to TRBJ1-5; no firm D call. Trimming took off 6 bases at V and 0 bases at J, with 12 bases between the two ends. Germline V CDR1 and CDR2: LNHDA, SQIVND (reference sequence). The CDR3 length is 15 residues. The CDR3 sequence: CASRLETVSNQPQHF. CDR3 coding DNA: TGTGCCAGTAGACTAGAGACGGTTAGCAATCAGCCCCAGCATTTT.

The rearrangement uses TRBV5-1 and TRBJ2-1, with 10 bases identical to TRBD2. The CDR3 totals 15 residues. Germline CDR1 and CDR2: SGHRS and YFSETQ. The V and J ends lost 0 bases and 12 bases, in that order; junction bases with no gene match: 9. In DNA form, the CDR3 reads TGCGCCAGCAGCTTGGCGGCTAGCGGGGGCTCCGGGCAGTTCTTC. Its translation is CASSLAASGGSGQFF.

In its sample, this clone was seen a few times. V is TRBV10-3 and J is TRBJ2-7, with D possibly being TRBD2 (6 bases). Between the trimmed V and J ends, which lost 0 bases and 0 bases, there was a span of 15 bases. The CDR3 covers 17 residues. CDR1 is ENHRY, CDR2 SYGVKD, per germline. DNA for the CDR3: TGTGCCATCAGTGAGTCGACTCGGGGGAGGAGCTCCTACGAGCAGTACTTC. Its translation: CAISESTRGRSSYEQYF.

The count of this clone is one. The genes are TRBV6-5 and TRBJ1-4; 7 bases agree with TRBD1. Germline assignment: CDR1 MNHEY and CDR2 SVGAGI. The V segment lost 6 bases and the J segment 8 bases; nucleotides outside the gene matches: 9. The CDR3 is 14 amino acids. The CDR3 DNA reads TGTGCCAGCAGCCCACGTTGGGGACAGGAAAAACTGTTTTTT. Protein sequence: CASSPRWGQEKLFF.

This chain links TRBV28 with TRBJ1-4; 7 bases align to TRBD1. Trimming took 5 bases from V and 0 from J; bases not matched to a gene: 6. Germline CDR1 MDHEN, CDR2 SYDVKM. The CDR3 contains 16 residues. In nucleotides, the CDR3 is TGTGCCAGCAGTACCACAGGGGATACAACTAATGAAAAACTGTTTTTT. It yields the protein CASSTTGDTTNEKLFF.

The CDR3 sequence is CASSPSGGGKAFF. CDR3 nucleotide sequence: TGCGCCAGCAGCCCCAGTGGGGGGGGAAAAGCTTTCTTT. The chain carries TRBV5-1 and TRBJ1-1; possible D gene TRBD1, 5 bases. V shed 4 bases and J shed 9 bases, with 16 bases lying between them. The germline gives CDR1 SGHRS, CDR2 YFSETQ. This CDR3 region has 13 residues.

This clone has more than one count but fewer than ten. This sequence joins TRBV6-6 and TRBJ2-5; 14 bases line up with TRBD2. The assigned J gene may be wrong: the sequence end matches TRBJ2-7 better. The CDR3 runs 16 residues. In germline, CDR1 is MNHNY, CDR2 SVGAGI (reference sequence). The chain's CDR3 is CASSPTTSGGGYEQYF. The DNA for the CDR3 is TGTGCCAGCAGTCCCACGACTAGCGGGGGGGGATACGAGCAGTACTTC.

V gene TRBV27 combines with J gene TRBJ2-7; 7 bases line up with TRBD2. CDR1 and CDR2 from the germline V gene are MNHEY and SMNVEV (reference sequence). After removal of 4 bases from V and 2 bases from J, the junction contained 8 bases not matched to a gene. The CDR3 has 15 residues. The CDR3 sequence: CASSSPSGGTYEQYF. CDR3 nucleotide sequence: TGTGCCAGCAGTTCCCCTAGCGGTGGAACCTACGAGCAGTACTTC.

The chain couples TRBV13 to TRBJ1-5; TRBD1 is a possible D gene (5 bases). Trimming took off 5 bases at V and 6 bases at J, with 8 bases between the two ends. Germline CDR1 and CDR2: PRHDT and FYEKMQ (reference sequence). CDR3 length equals 12 residues. CDR3 residues: CASSQRGQPQHF. In DNA form, the CDR3 reads TGTGCCAGCAGCCAAAGGGGTCAGCCCCAGCATTTT.

Here the CDR3 reads CASSFTGQSSYEQYF. The CDR3 nucleotides are TGCGCCAGCAGCTTTACGGGACAGAGCTCCTACGAGCAGTACTTC. The chain couples TRBV5-1 to TRBJ2-7, with 7 bases aligning to TRBD1. The germline gives CDR1 SGHRS, CDR2 YFSETQ. Trimming at V came to 2 bases and at J to 0 bases, leaving 5 bases not matched to a gene. This CDR3 is 15 amino acids long.

The J gene is TRBJ2-5, the V gene TRBV12-5; perhaps TRBD2 as D (6 bases). V was trimmed by 6 bases and J by 5 bases, leaving 13 bases between them. Germline assignment: CDR1 LGHNT and CDR2 FRNRAP. This CDR3 contains 13 residues. The CDR3 loop reads CASGRSLAETQYF. The CDR3 DNA is TGTGCTAGTGGGCGGTCCCTAGCGGAGACCCAGTACTTC.

The chain recombines TRBV9 with TRBJ2-1, with 10 bases that match TRBD1. Germline V CDR1 and CDR2: SGDLS, YYNGEE. The J segment lost 7 bases and the V segment lost 7 bases, leaving 8 bases of the junction unmatched. CDR3 length: 14 residues. CDR3 sequence: CASAGTGVGNEQFF. CDR3 nucleotides: TGTGCCAGCGCCGGGACAGGGGTAGGAAATGAGCAGTTCTTC.